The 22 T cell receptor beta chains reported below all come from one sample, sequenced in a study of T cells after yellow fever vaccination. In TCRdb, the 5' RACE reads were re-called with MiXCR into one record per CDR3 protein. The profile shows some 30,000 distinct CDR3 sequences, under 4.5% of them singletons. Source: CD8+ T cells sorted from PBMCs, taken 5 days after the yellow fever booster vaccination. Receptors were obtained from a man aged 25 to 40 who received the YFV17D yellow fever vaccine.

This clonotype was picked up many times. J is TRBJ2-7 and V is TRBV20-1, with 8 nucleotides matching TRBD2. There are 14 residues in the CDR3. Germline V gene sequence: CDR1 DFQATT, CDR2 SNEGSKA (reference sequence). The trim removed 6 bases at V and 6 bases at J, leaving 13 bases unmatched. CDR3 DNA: TGCAGTGCGGAAGTTGTACCGGGAGGGCCCGAGCAGTACTTC. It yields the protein CSAEVVPGGPEQYF.

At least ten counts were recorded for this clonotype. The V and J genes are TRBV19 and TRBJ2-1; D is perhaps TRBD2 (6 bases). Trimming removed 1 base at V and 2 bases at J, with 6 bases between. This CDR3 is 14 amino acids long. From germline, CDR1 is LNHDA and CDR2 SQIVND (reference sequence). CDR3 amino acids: CASSIGLAYNEQFF. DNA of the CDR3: TGTGCCAGTAGTATAGGACTAGCCTACAATGAGCAGTTCTTC.

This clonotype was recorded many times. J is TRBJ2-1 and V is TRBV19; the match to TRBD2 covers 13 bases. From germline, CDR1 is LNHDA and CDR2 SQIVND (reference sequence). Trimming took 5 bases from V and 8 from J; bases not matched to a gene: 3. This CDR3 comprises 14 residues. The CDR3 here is CASSPGLAGDEQFF. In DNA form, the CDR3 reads TGTGCCAGTAGTCCCGGACTAGCGGGAGATGAGCAGTTCTTC.

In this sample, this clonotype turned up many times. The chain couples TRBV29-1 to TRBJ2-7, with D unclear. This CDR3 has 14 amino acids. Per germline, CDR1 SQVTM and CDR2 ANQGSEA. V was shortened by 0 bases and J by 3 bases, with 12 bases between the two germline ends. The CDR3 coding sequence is TGCAGCGTTGAAGATGGGGAATCGGGCTACGAGCAGTACTTC. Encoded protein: CSVEDGESGYEQYF.

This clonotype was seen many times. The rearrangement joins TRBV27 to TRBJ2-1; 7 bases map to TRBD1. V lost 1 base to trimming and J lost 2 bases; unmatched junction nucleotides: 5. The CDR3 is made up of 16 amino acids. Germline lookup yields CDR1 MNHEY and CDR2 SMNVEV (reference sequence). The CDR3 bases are TGTGCCAGCAGTTTATTGACAGGGAATACCTACAATGAGCAGTTCTTC. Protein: CASSLLTGNTYNEQFF.

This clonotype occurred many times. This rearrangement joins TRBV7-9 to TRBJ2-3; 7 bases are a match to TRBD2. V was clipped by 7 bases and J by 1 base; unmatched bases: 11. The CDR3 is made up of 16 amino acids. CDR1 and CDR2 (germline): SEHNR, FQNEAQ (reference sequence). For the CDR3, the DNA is TGTGCCAGCAACCTGGGTCAGGGAGGGGGCACAGATACGCAGTATTTT. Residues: CASNLGQGGGTDTQYF.

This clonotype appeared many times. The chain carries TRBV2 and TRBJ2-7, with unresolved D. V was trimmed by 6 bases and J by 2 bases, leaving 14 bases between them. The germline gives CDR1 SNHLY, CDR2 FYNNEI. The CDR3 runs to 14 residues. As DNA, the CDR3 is TGTGCCAGCAGCGCCAGACCCTATCCCTACGAGCAGTACTTC. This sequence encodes CASSARPYPYEQYF.

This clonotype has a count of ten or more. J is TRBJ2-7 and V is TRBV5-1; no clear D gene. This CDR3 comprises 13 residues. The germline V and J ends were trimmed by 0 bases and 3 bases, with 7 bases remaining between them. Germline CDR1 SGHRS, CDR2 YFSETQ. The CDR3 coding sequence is TGCGCCAGCAGCTTGGGGTTTGGCTACGAGCAGTACTTC. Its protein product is CASSLGFGYEQYF. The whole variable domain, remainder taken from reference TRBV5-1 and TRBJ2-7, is KAGVTQTPRYLIKTRGQQVTLSCSPISGHRSVSWYQQTPGQGLQFLFEYFSETQRNKGNFPGRFSGRQFSNSRSEMNVSTLELGDSALYLCASSLGFGYEQYFGPGTRLTVT.

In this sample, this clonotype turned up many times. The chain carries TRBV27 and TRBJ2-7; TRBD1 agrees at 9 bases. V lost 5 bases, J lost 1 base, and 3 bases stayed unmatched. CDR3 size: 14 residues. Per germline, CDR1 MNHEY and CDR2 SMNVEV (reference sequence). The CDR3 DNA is TGTGCCAGCAGTACAGGGGGCGAGTCCTACGAGCAGTACTTC. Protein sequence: CASSTGGESYEQYF.

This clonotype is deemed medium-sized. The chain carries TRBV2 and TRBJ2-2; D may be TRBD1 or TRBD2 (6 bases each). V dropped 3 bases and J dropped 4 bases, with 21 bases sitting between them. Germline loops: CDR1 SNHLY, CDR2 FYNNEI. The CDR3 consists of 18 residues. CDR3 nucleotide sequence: TGTGCCAGCAGTGAGAGGGGGGCCCGTAACTACGGCACCGGGGAGCTGTTTTTT. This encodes CASSERGARNYGTGELFF.

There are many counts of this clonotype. This chain's CDR3 is CASSLVDNPFTYEQYF. In nucleotides, the CDR3 is TGTGCCAGCAGCTTAGTTGACAATCCCTTTACCTACGAGCAGTACTTC. V and J are TRBV7-8 and TRBJ2-7; no definite D call. V was trimmed by 1 base and J by 2 bases, leaving 15 bases between them. This CDR3 is 16 amino acids long. Germline assignment: CDR1 SGHVS and CDR2 FQNEAQ.

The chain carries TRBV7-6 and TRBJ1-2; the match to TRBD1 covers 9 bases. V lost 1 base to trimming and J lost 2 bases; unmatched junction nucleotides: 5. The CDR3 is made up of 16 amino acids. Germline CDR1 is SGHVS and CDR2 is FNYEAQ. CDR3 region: CASSLGTGEVNYGYTF. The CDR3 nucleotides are TGTGCCAGCAGCTTAGGGACAGGGGAGGTGAACTATGGCTACACCTTC.

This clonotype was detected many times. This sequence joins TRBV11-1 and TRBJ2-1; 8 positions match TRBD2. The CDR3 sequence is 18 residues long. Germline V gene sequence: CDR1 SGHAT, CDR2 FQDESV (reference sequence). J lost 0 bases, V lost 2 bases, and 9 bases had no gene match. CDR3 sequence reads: CASSLQALAGPSYNEQFF. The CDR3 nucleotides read TGTGCCAGCAGCTTACAGGCCCTAGCGGGTCCCTCCTACAATGAGCAGTTCTTC. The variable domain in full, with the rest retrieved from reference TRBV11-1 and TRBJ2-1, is EAEVAQSPRYKITEKSQAVAFWCDPISGHATLYWYRQILGQGPELLVQFQDESVVDDSQLPKDRFSAERLKGVDSTLKIQPAELGDSAMYLCASSLQALAGPSYNEQFFGPGTRLTVL.

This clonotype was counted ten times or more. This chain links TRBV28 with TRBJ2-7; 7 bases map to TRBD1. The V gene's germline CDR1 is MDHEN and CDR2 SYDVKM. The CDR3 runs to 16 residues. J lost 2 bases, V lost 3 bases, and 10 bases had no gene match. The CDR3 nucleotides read TGTGCCAGCAGTTTCGTTGAGTCGGGGACAGCCTACGAGCAGTACTTC. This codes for CASSFVESGTAYEQYF.

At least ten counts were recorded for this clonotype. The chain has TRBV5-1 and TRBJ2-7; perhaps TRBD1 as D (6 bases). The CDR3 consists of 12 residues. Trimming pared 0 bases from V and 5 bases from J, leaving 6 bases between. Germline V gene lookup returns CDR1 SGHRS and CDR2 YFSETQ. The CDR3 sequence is CASSLDRDEQYF. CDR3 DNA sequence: TGCGCCAGCAGCTTGGACAGGGACGAGCAGTACTTC.

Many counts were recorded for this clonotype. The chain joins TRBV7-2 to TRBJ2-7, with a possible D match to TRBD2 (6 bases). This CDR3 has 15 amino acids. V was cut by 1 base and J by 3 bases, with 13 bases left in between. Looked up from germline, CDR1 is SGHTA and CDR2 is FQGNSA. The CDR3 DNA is TGTGCCAGCAGCTTAGGAGGCGGGATAATCTACGAGCAGTACTTC. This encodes CASSLGGGIIYEQYF.

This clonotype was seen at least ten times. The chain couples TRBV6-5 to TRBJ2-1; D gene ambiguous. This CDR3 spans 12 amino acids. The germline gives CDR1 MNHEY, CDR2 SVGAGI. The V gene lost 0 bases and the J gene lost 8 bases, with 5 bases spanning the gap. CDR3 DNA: TGTGCCAGCAGTTACTCGAAAGATGAGCAGTTCTTC. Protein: CASSYSKDEQFF.

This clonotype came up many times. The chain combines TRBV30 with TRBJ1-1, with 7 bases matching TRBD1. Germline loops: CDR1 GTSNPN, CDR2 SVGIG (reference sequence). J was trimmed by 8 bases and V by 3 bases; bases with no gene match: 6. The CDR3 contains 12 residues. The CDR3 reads CAWSVRTGEAFF. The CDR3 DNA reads TGTGCCTGGAGCGTCAGGACAGGAGAAGCTTTCTTT.

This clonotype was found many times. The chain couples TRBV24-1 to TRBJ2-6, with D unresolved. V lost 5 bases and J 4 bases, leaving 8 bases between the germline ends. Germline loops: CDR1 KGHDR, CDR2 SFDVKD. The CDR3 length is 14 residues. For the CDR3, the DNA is TGTGCCACCAGTGCGGCAAAAGGGGCCAACGTCCTGACTTTC. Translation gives CATSAAKGANVLTF.

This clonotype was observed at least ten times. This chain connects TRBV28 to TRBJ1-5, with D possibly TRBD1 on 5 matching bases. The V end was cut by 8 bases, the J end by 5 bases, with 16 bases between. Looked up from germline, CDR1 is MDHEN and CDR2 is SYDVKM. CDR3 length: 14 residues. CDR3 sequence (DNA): TGTGCCAGCGAGACTGACAGATCCGATCAGCCCCAGCATTTT. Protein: CASETDRSDQPQHF.

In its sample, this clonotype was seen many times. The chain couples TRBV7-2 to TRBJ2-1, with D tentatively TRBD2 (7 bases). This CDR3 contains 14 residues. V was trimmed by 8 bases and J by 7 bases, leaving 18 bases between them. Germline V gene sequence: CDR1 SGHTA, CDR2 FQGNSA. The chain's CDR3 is CASRVAGARNEQFF. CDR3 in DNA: TGTGCCAGCCGGGTGGCGGGGGCGAGAAATGAGCAGTTCTTC.

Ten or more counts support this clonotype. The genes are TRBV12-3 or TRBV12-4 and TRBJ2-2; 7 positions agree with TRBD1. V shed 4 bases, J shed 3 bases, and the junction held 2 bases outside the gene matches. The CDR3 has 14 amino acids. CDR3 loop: CASSYRGDTGELFF. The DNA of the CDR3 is TGTGCCAGCAGTTACAGGGGCGACACCGGGGAGCTGTTTTTT.